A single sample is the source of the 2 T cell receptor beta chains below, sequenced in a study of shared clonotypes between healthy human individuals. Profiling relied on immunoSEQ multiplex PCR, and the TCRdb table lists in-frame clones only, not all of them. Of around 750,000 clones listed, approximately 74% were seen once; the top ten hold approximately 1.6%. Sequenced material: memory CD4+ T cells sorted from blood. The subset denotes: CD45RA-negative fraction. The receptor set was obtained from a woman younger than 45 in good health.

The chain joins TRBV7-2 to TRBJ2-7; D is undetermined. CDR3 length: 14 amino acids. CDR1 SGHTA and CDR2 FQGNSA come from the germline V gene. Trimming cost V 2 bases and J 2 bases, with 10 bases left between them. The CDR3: CASSLFPRPYEQYF. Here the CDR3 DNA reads TGTGCCAGCAGCTTATTCCCACGACCCTACGAGCAGTACTTC.

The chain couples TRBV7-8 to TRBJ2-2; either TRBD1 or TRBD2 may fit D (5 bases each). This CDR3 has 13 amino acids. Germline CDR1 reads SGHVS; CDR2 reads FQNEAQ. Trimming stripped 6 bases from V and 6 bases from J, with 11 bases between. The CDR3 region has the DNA TGTGCCAGCAGAGACGGGACGGCCGGGGAGCTGTTTTTT. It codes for CASRDGTAGELFF.